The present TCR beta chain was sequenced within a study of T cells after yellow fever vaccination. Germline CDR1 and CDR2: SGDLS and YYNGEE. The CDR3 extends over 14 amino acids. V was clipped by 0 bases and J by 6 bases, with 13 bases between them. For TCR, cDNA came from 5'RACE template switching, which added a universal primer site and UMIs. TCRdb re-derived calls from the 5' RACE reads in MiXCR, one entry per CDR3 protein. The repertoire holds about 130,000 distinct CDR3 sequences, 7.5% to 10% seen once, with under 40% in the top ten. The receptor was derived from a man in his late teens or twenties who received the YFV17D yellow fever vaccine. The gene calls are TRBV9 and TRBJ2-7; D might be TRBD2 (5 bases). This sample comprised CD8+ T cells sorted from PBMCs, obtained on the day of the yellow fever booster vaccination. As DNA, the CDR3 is TGTGCCAGCAGCGTAGCCCGCCGGGGAACCGAGCAGTACTTC. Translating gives CASSVARRGTEQYF.